This record covers a single T cell receptor beta chain. Its antigen is currently unknown. The protocol was immunoSEQ multiplex PCR, while the TCRdb copy is restricted to in-frame clones and leaves out a portion. The sample lists hundreds of thousands of clones; roughly three quarters were seen once. This entry comes from a study of shared clonotypes between healthy human individuals. Study outcomes and limitations: Sampling used blood alone; tissue repertoires probably differ.

The receptor was derived from a woman between 40 and 50 years old in good health. Some clones in this sample may be carry-over from other donors' samples. The sample comprised PBMCs.

The CDR3 loop is CASSISSGLGGNEQYF. The CDR3 coding sequence is TGTGCCAGTAGTATTTCATCGGGACTAGGAGGGAACGAGCAGTACTTC. This chain links TRBV19 with TRBJ2-7, with 8 nucleotides matching TRBD2. V trimming: 3 bases; J trimming: 5 bases; junction bases outside the gene matches: 12. CDR1 and CDR2 from the germline V gene are LNHDA and SQIVND (reference sequence). The CDR3 runs 16 residues.